The subject of this entry is one TCR beta chain. Methods used by the authors: Cell counts per sample came from amplifying reference gene primers. Clones were read by immunoSEQ multiplex PCR, and TCRdb kept only the in-frame ones, dropping some. The DNA was the basis for D and trimming; V, J and clone size are from that table. The data show around 300,000 clones, 80% to 90% seen once. Germline V lookup: CDR1 LNHDA, CDR2 SQIVND (reference sequence). The CDR3 extends over 11 amino acids. Trimming took 8 bases from V and 10 from J; bases not matched to a gene: 4. These data originate in a study of blood T cell repertoires in COVID-19. Whole-study context: Samples representing acute and convalescent COVID-19 were sourced from the United States, Italy and Spain. In each case, the material was cDNA or gDNA derived from T cells, B-cell-depleted T cells, or PBMCs.

V usage is TRBV19 and J usage is TRBJ2-1; TRBD2 aligns across 8 bases. The sample consisted of peripheral blood. The sequence was collected from a woman between 65 and 79 years old with acute or convalescent COVID-19. CDR3 nucleotide sequence: TGTGCCAGTGTCGGGGGGGGAGAGCAGTTCTTC. It encodes CASVGGGEQFF. Together with reference TRBV19 and TRBJ2-1, the CDR3 gives the full variable domain: DGGITQSPKYLFRKEGQNVTLSCEQNLNHDAMYWYRQDPGQGLRLIYYSQIVNDFQKGDIAEGYSVSREKKESFPLTVTSAQKNPTAFYLCASVGGGEQFFGPGTRLTVL.